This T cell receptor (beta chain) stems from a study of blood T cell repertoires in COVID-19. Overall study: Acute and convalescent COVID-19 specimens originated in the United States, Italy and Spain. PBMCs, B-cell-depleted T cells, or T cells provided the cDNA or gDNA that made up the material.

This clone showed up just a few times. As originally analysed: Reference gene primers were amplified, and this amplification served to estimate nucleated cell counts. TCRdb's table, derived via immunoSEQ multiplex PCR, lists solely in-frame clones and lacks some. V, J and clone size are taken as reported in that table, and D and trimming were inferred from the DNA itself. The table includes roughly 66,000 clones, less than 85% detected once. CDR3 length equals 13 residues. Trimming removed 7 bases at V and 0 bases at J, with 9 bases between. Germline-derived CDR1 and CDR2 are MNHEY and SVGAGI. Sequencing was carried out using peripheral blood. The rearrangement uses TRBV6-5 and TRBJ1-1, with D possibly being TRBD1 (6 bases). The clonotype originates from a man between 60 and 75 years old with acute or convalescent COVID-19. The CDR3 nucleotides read TGTGCCAGCAAAGGGGGAATGAACACTGAAGCTTTCTTT. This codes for CASKGGMNTEAFF.